This T cell receptor beta chain was sequenced in a study of OX40 agonist ivuxolimab in advanced cancers. This CDR3 spans 13 amino acids. Trimming took 3 bases from V and 7 from J, leaving 10 bases between them. Germline V gives CDR1 SGHTA, CDR2 FQGNSA. General study findings and limits: At doses 0.1 to 3.0 mg/kg, CD4+ and CD8+ clones expanded. Antigens targeted by the expanded peripheral T cells were not determined. In general, CD8+ T cells held more expanded clones than CD4+ did, on average.

The protocol was immunoSEQ multiplex PCR, while the TCRdb copy is restricted to in-frame clones and leaves out a portion. The sample includes 14,000 or so clones, 80% seen only once; the top ten take roughly 19%. As concerns this clone: As yet, its antigen is unknown.

The chain links TRBV7-2 to TRBJ1-5, with no clear D. Sequenced material: CD4+ or CD8+ T cells sorted from blood, taken in a trial of the OX40 agonist ivuxolimab. The TCR was taken from an adult with an advanced solid tumor such as melanoma, head and neck, liver or kidney cancer. The DNA for the CDR3 is TGTGCCAGCAGCTTGGACGCTAACCAGCCCCAGCATTTT. Its protein is CASSLDANQPQHF.